This T cell receptor beta chain was sequenced for a study of cytomegalovirus exposure and HLA in healthy donors. In this sample, this clone turned up once. The study ran its PCR with 60 Vbeta and 13 Jbeta primers. Using immunoSEQ multiplex PCR, the repertoire was profiled, and TCRdb retains in-frame clones only, with some absent. Of around 97,000 clones in the sample, around 77% are singletons; the top ten hold over 4%. Sequenced input: PBMCs. The TCR originated in a man aged 50-60 years in good health and CMV-seropositive.

This chain's CDR3 is CAIRQGSLGYGYTF. DNA for the CDR3: TGTGCCATTAGACAGGGCTCACTAGGCTATGGCTACACCTTC. The rearrangement links TRBV28 to TRBJ1-2; 7 bases line up with TRBD1. V dropped 10 bases and J dropped 4; count of bases not matched to a gene: 12. The germline CDR1 and CDR2 sequences are MDHEN and SYDVKM. This CDR3 is 14 amino acids long.